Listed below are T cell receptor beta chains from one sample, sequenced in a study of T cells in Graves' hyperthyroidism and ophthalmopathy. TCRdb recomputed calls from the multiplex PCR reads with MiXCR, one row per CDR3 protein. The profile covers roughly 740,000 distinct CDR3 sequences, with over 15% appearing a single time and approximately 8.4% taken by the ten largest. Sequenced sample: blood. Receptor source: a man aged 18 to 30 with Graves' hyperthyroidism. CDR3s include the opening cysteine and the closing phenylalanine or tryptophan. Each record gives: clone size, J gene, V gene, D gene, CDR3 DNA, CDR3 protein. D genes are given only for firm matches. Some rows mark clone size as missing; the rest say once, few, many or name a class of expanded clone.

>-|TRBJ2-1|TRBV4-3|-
TGCGCCAGCAGCCCGTCGCGAGGGGATGAGCAGTTCTTC
CASSPSRGDEQFF
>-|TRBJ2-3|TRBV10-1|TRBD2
TGCGCCAGCAGTGGAGCGGGGTGGGATACGCAGTATTTT
CASSGAGWDTQYF
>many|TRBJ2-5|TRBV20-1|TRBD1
TGCAGTGCCGGGACAGACCAAGAGACCCAGTACTTC
CSAGTDQETQYF
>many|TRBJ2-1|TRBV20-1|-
TGCAGTGCTAGAGCACTGGTCTTAATCGTAGAGCAGTTCTTC
CSARALVLIVEQFF
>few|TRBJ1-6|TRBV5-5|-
TGTGCCAGCAGCTTGGCAGGGGATTCACCCCTCCACTTT
CASSLAGDSPLHF
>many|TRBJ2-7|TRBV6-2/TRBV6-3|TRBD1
TGTGCCAGCACTGGACAGGGAAGGACCTACGAGCAGTACTTC
CASTGQGRTYEQYF
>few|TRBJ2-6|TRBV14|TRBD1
TGTGCCAGCAGCCGCCAGACAGGGGTCCCTGGGGCCAACGTCCTGACTTTC
CASSRQTGVPGANVLTF
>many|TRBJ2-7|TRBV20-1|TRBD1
TGCAGTCCACGACAGGGGTACGAGCAGTACTTC
CSPRQGYEQYF
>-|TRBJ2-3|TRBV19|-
TGTGCCAGTAGTCCCGAGGCAGGCCCCACAGATACGCAGTATTTT
CASSPEAGPTDTQYF
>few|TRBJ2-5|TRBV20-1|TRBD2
TGCAGTGCTATAAGCGTTAGCGGGAGTTCAACGACCCAGTACTTC
CSAISVSGSSTTQYF
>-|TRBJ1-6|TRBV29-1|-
TGCAGCGTTCGAGGGGAGGCTAATTCACCCCTCCACTTT
CSVRGEANSPLHF
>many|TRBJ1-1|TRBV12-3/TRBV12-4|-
TGTGCCAGCAGTTTCACAGGGACTGAAGCTTTCTTT
CASSFTGTEAFF
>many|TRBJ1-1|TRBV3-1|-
TGTGCCAGCAGAGGCCCGTGGAGGGCTTTCTTT
CASRGPWRAFF
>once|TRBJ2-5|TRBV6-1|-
TGTGCCAGCAGTGAAGGACGAGCTCCCGAGACCCAGTACTTC
CASSEGRAPETQYF
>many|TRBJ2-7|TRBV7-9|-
TGTGCCAGCAGCTTGGAAGACGGGAACTCCTACGAGCAGTACTTC
CASSLEDGNSYEQYF
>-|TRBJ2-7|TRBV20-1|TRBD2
TGCAGTGCTAGGGGGACTATTTCTTACGAGCAGTACTTC
CSARGTISYEQYF
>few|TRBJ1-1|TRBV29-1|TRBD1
TGCAGCGTTGAAGGGGACAGGGCTGAAGCTTTCTTT
CSVEGDRAEAFF
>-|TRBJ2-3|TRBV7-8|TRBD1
TGTGCCAGCAGCCGGACAGGGTTTAGCGCAGATACGCAGTATTTT
CASSRTGFSADTQYF
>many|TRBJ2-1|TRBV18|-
TGTGCCAGCTCACCCCAGACAGGCTCCTACAATGAGCAGTTCTTC
CASSPQTGSYNEQFF
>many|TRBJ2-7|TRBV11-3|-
TGTGCCAGCAGCTTAGAGGGCGCCGGGCACGGCTACGAGCAGTACTTC
CASSLEGAGHGYEQYF
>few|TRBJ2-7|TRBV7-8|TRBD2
TGTGCCAGCAGCTATAGCGGGGGGTCCTACGAGCAGTACTTC
CASSYSGGSYEQYF
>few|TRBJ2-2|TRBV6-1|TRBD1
TGTGCCAGCAGCCGGGGACAGGGGGCGAATCGGGAGCTGTTTTTT
CASSRGQGANRELFF
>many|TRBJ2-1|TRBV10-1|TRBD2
TGCGCCAGCAGCGGAGCGGGAGCTCTCTCCTACAATGAGCAGTTCTTC
CASSGAGALSYNEQFF
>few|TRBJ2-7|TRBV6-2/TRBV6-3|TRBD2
TGTGCCAGCAGTTACTCTTTGACTAGCGGGAGTGCCTACGAGCAGTACTTC
CASSYSLTSGSAYEQYF
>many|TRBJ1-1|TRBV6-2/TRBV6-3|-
TGTGCCATCCGGACAGAAATGAACACTGAAGCTTTCTTT
CAIRTEMNTEAFF
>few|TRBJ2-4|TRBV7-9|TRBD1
TGTGCCAGCAGCTCTAGGCGGGGACAGGGTATTTCAAACATTCAGTACTTC
CASSSRRGQGISNIQYF
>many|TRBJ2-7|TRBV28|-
TGTGCCAGCTCTCACAGATACTACGAGCAGTACTTC
CASSHRYYEQYF
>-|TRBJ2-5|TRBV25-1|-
TGTGCCAGCAGTGAGGGGGGGGGCGCCGAGACCCAGTACTTC
CASSEGGGAETQYF
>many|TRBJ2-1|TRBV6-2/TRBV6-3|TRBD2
TGTGCCAGCAGCAGGGGACTAGGATACTCCTACAATGAGCAGTTCTTC
CASSRGLGYSYNEQFF
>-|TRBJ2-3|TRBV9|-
TGTGCCAGCAGCCCCTTTGGTTCTAGCACAGATACGCAGTATTTT
CASSPFGSSTDTQYF
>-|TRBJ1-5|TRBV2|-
TGTGCCAGCAGGCGTTACAGGGAGGATCAGCCCCAGCATTTT
CASRRYREDQPQHF
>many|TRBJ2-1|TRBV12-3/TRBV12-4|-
TGTGCCAGCAGTGTTATAGTGCCATACAATGAGCAGTTCTTC
CASSVIVPYNEQFF
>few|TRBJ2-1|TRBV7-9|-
TGTGCCAGCAGCTTAGCGACTTCCACCTACAATGAGCAGTTCTTC
CASSLATSTYNEQFF
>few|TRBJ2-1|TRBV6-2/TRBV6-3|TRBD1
TGTGCCACCCTGTCGGACACAGGGGGGCCTCAGTTCTTC
CATLSDTGGPQFF
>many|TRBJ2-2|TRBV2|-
TGTGCCAGCAGGCGGTCGAAGGGCGCGAACACCGGGGAGCTGTTTTTT
CASRRSKGANTGELFF